The table lists the clone carrying this T cell receptor (beta chain) with a few counts. The sample belongs to a study of blood T cell repertoires in COVID-19. Study-wide context: From the United States, Italy and Spain came samples of acute and convalescent COVID-19.

Only in-frame clones appear in the TCRdb table, and some are missing; sequencing was by immunoSEQ multiplex PCR. The repertoire holds roughly 350,000 clones, with about 87% as singletons. Trimming removed 0 bases from V and 5 bases from J, with 13 bases in between. The CDR3 covers 16 residues. The germline V gene encodes CDR1 LGHDT and CDR2 YNNKEL (reference sequence). Enrolled during active infection, Seattle patients were then followed longitudinally. Source material: peripheral blood. The TCR was taken from a woman aged 25 to 45 with COVID-19, enrolled during active disease. The chain links TRBV3-1 (or the pseudogene TRBV3-2) to TRBJ1-4; TRBD1 is a possible D gene (5 bases). DNA of the CDR3: TGTGCCAGCAGCCAAGACCCCCGGGGGGGGAATGAAAAACTGTTTTTT. Translating gives CASSQDPRGGNEKLFF.